This TCR beta chain is from a study of prognosis after radiotherapy for stage I lung cancer (dated by TCRdb to about 2021). Some background on the complete study: Over 15 stage I NSCLC patients were enrolled in Nanjing, China, between early 2018 and 2019. For each of the roughly 20 patients, one blood sample was taken before SBRT and one after, so the study sequenced some 38 samples in total. Distant metastases were developed by four of the 19 patients after SBRT, at a median of around seven months, whereas no significant progression was observed in the other 15 patients. Oligometastatic NSCLC after surgical resection of the primary tumor was present in 4 or 5 patients, while newly diagnosed primary stage I lung tumors were present in 11 to 15. Using image-guided IMRT or VMAT, SBRT was delivered in 3 to 5 fractions at a biologically effective dose of at least 100 Gy. Every patient was deemed medically inoperable, over 10 because of comorbidities and six to eight because they refused surgery. On tumor histology, twelve patients had adenocarcinoma and six to eight had squamous cell carcinoma. Peripheral blood TCR beta repertoires were profiled in stage I NSCLC patients before and after stereotactic body radiotherapy, and the repertoires were related to distant failure. The cohort was made up of about a dozen men and over 5 women, with a median age of about 74 years and an age range of roughly 53 to 95 years. No patient received concurrent therapy alongside SBRT. Results and caveats for the whole study, not just this receptor: No determination of tumor specificity was made for expanded TCR clones. Limitations of the study included a small cohort and short follow-up, and the study findings need independent validation. Post-SBRT Shannon entropy and its change from baseline were lower in patients who developed distant metastases; baseline Shannon entropy was not associated with metastases. Differences in TRBV and TRBJ usage frequencies by metastasis status were reportedly observed in two V genes at baseline and in about 10 V and two J genes after SBRT. All reported P values were unadjusted for multiple comparisons. After SBRT, the number of unique TCR clones decreased (median about 10,000 before versus 6,000 to 7,500 after; Wilcoxon paired P=0.011).

Two rounds of multiplex PCR were used to amplify the TCR beta CDR3 region from genomic DNA. In the first PCR round, primers specific to each TRBV and TRBJ gene were used, and the primer sequences were filed in Chinese patent CN105087789A. Universal primers were used in the second round of PCR. The Roche High Pure PCR Template Preparation Kit was used to extract genomic DNA from frozen PBMCs. Libraries were sequenced paired-end with 151 bp reads on an Illumina HiSeq 3000. As for the authors' bioinformatics: CutAdapt was used to remove raw reads lacking the multiplex PCR primer sequences. Using PEAR, the high-quality paired reads were merged into contigs. MiXCR assigned TRB V, D and J gene segments to each contig by aligning to reference sequences. CDR3 sequences were clustered by base quality and sequence similarity to remove sequencing errors. Diversity was measured as Shannon entropy normalized by the natural log of productive TCR sequence number. To get clonality, Shannon entropy was divided by the natural log of the number of unique clonotypes, and that result was subtracted from one. Using the Youden index from ROC curves, the researchers picked the repertoire-metric cut-offs for progression-free survival, and all analyses were carried out in R 3.5.3. The raw public reads went through TCRdb reprocessing: fastp at Q25, MiXCR clone calling, in-frame beta chains kept. A single entry per CDR3 protein holds the most common genes and DNA from its merged rows. The V and J calls and clone size are TCRdb's, not the authors'. This sample gives tens of thousands of distinct CDR3 sequences in total; approximately 38% of them show up just once. The ten largest make up about 32% of the sample.

About this clonotype: Its recognized antigen is unknown. Qualities for individual bases were not recorded, and no much larger clone is one base off.

For CDR1 and CDR2, the germline V gene lists MNHEY and SVGEGT. Relative to germline, V is 6 bases shorter and J is 15 bases shorter, with 24 bases between their ends. The CDR3 runs 15 residues from the cysteine to the phenylalanine. Only CDR3 DNA is held: 45 bases, read in frame from base 1. No patient had a history of other malignancies or prior chemotherapy or radiotherapy, and all had node-negative disease on CT and PET/CT. At each of two time points, six milliliters of peripheral venous blood were collected into EDTA tubes. PBMCs were isolated by Ficoll-Paque Plus density-gradient centrifugation. Right after collection, samples were kept at -80 degrees C until analysis.

This receptor was identified in a donor older than 45 with non-small cell lung cancer. This receptor chain uses TRBV6-2 or TRBV6-3 and TRBJ1-6; TRBD1 is a weak D gene call, 6 bases matching. Here the sequenced sample was PBMCs, taken before or after stereotactic body radiation therapy (not recorded which). The CDR3 reads as follows: CASSAGHFSAWGLHF. At the DNA level, the sequence is TGTGCCAGCAGCGCGGGACATTTTAGTGCCTGGGGCCTCCACTTT.